This TCR beta chain was sequenced for a study of blood T cell repertoires in COVID-19. Method: immunoSEQ multiplex PCR; TCRdb's copy keeps in-frame clones and lacks some. The sample lists about 36,000 clones, over 60% occurring once. Of note for this clone: One end of the junction is discordant with germline, which a read error may explain.

The CDR3 has 13 residues. Germline V gene lookup returns CDR1 SGHNT and CDR2 YYREEE (reference sequence). Material for sequencing was peripheral blood. The TCR originated in a man in his sixties with active COVID-19. The chain links TRBV5-4 to TRBJ2-7; D is unclear. CDR3 residues: CASSLGQVDSTIF. The CDR3 region has the DNA TGTGCCAGCAGCTTGGGTCAGGTCGATTCCACCATCTTC.